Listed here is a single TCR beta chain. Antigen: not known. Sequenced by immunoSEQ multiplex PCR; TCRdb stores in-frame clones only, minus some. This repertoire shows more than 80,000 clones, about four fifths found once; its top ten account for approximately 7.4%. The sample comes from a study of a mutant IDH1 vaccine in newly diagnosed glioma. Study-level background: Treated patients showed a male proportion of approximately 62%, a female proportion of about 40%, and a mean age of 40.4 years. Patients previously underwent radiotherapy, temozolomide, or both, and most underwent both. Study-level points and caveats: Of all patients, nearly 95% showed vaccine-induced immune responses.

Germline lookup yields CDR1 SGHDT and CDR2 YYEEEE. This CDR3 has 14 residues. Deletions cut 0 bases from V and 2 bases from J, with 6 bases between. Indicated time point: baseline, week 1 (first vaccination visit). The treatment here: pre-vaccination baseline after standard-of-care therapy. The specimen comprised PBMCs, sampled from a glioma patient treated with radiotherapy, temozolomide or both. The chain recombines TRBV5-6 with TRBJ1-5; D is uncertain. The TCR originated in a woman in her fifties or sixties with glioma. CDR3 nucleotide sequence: TGTGCCAGCAGCTTGGCCAATGGCAATCAGCCCCAGCATTTT. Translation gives CASSLANGNQPQHF.